This record concerns one TCR beta chain sequence. Antigen specificity is unknown. Trimming shortened V by 0 bases and J by 0 bases, and 6 bases separated the two germline ends. Germline CDR1 is MNHEY and CDR2 is SMNVEV (reference sequence). This CDR3 has 15 amino acids. The sample is drawn from a study of graft-versus-host responses after intestinal transplantation. Measured with immunoSEQ multiplex PCR; TCRdb has only the in-frame clones, and not every one. Of under 85,000 clones in the sample, around 95% are singletons; the top ten hold over 0.4%. Findings of the study overall: Levels of circulating GvH clones at their peak were associated with early post-transplant HvG declines.

The chain is built from TRBV27 and TRBJ1-5; D gene ambiguous. Here the sequenced sample was unstimulated CD8+ T cells sorted from spleen or lymph node cells, taken before intestinal transplant. The source of this sequence is a human donor who received an intestinal transplant. CDR3 amino acids: CASSLSVNSNQPQHF. The CDR3 DNA reads TGTGCCAGCAGTTTATCAGTAAATAGCAATCAGCCCCAGCATTTT.